This TCR beta chain was captured by sequencing in a study of T cells in Graves' hyperthyroidism and ophthalmopathy. CDR3 length equals 12 residues. V lost 4 bases and J lost 5, with 9 bases in between. Germline assignment: CDR1 LGHDT and CDR2 YNNKEL (reference sequence). In this sample, this clonotype turned up many times. Its matching antigen is unknown. Study-wide points: Most expanded thyroid clonotypes above 0.001 recurred in blood.

Reasons for excluding patients were uncontrolled infection, other autoimmune disease, pregnancy or lactation. Amplified TCR beta CDR3 regions derived from RNA transcripts. A set of HTBI primers served as the primers for a first-round RT-PCR of the TCR CDR3. TCRdb redid the calling of the multiplex PCR reads with MiXCR, one entry per CDR3 protein. The table records about 560,000 distinct CDR3 sequences, around 15% of them present only once. The TCR sequence derives from a woman aged 40 to 50 with Graves' hyperthyroidism. Sequenced: blood. The chain couples TRBV3-1 to TRBJ2-7, with D possibly matching TRBD2 (5 bases). CDR3: CASSRLSHEQYF. Here the CDR3 DNA reads TGTGCCAGCAGCCGACTATCCCACGAGCAGTACTTC.